This T cell receptor beta chain is from a study of blood T cell repertoires in COVID-19. Study-wide background: The samples span acute and convalescent COVID-19 from the United States, Italy and Spain.

Participant-given clinical history determined each cohort assignment. Germline CDR1 and CDR2: MNHEY and SMNVEV (reference sequence). The V gene end was trimmed by 4 bases and the J gene end by 4 bases; junction bases not matched to a gene: 8. The CDR3 is 17 amino acids. Original processing notes: Reference gene primer amplification in the assay estimated nucleated cell counts. The table came from immunoSEQ multiplex PCR; TCRdb's copy has only in-frame clones and leaves some out. V and J calls and clone size are those listed in that table; D and trimming were worked out from the DNA. The repertoire holds a few hundred thousand clones, with 70% to 90% as singletons.

The V call is TRBV27, the J call TRBJ2-1, with 12 bases fitting TRBD2. The source of this sequence is a woman aged 45-60 years who had recovered from COVID-19. Specimen: PBMCs or T cells enriched from blood (not recorded which). CDR3 sequence (DNA): TGTGCCAGCAGTTCTCGGACTAGCGGGAAGAAATACAATGAGCAGTTCTTC. This encodes CASSSRTSGKKYNEQFF.